This TCR beta chain was recorded in a study of CD8 T cells in Susac syndrome. This CDR3 spans 15 amino acids. Trimming cost V 6 bases and J 1 base, with 10 bases left between them. Reverse transcription of about 0.45 to 1 ug RNA was performed with random hexamers. A single record per CDR3 protein comes from TCRdb applying MiXCR to the immunoSEQ multiplex PCR reads. In the table there are some 150,000 distinct CDR3 sequences, 95% of which are singletons. The study sequenced TCR beta in blood CD8+ and CD4+ T cells. Isolation of CD8+ and CD4+ T cells was performed negatively, whereas enrichment of TEMRA cells was done by FACS.

Sequencing was carried out using CD4+ T cells from PBMCs. The TCR comes from a human donor with Susac syndrome. J is TRBJ1-6 and V is TRBV12-3 or TRBV12-4, with a weak D call TRBD1 (5 bases). CDR3 in amino acids: CASSKGVSYNSPLHF. The CDR3 DNA follows: TGTGCCAGCAGCAAAGGGGTTTCCTATAATTCACCCCTCCACTTT.